This TCR beta chain was identified during a study of cytomegalovirus exposure and HLA in healthy donors. Notes on this clone: The target antigen is unknown.

General observations from the study: In vitro experiments confirmed that a few CMV-associated chains were specific for CMV antigens.

The PCR contained 60 Vbeta and 13 Jbeta primers. Assay: immunoSEQ multiplex PCR; the TCRdb copy retains only in-frame clones and omits some. This table has 110,000 to 150,000 clones, roughly 80% appearing once. V shed 8 bases and J 3 bases; nucleotides not matched to a gene: 9. CDR3 length: 15 amino acids. Per the germline V gene, CDR1 is SNHLY and CDR2 is FYNNEI. Sequencing was performed on PBMCs. The TCR originated in a female donor in good health and CMV-seronegative. The chain has TRBV2 and TRBJ2-3; 9 bases fit TRBD2. This CDR3 reads CASDLTGLATDTQYF. CDR3 sequence (DNA): TGTGCCAGCGACCTCACCGGACTAGCGACAGATACGCAGTATTTT.